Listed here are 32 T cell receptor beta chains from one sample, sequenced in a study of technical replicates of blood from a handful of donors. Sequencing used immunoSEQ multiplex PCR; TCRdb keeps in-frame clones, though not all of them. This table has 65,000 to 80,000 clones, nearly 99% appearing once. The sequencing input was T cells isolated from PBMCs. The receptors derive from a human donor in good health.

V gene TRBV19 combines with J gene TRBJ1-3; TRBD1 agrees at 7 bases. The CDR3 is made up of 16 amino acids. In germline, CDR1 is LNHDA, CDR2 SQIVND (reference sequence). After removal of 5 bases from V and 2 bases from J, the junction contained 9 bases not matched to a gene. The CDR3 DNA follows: TGTGCCAGTAGTCCGCTCGACAGGGAAACTGGAAACACCATATATTTT. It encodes CASSPLDRETGNTIYF.

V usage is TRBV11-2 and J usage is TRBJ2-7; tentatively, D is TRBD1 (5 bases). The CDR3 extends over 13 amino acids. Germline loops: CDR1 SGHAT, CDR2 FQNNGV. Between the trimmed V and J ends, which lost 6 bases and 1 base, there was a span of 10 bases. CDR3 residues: CASSSDTSYEQYF. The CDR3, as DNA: TGTGCCAGCAGTTCGGACACGTCCTACGAGCAGTACTTC.

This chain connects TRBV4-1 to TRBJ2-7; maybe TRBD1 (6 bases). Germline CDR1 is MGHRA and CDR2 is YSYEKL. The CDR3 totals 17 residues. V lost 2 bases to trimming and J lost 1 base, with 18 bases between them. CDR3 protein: CASSQKIAGVGSYEQYF. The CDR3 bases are TGCGCCAGCAGCCAAAAAATCGCAGGGGTAGGGTCCTACGAGCAGTACTTC.

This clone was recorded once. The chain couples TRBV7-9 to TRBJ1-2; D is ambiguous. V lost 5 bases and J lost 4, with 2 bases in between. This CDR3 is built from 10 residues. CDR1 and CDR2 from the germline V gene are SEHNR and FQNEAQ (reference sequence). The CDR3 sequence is CASSLYGYTF. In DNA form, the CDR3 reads TGTGCCAGCAGCCTCTATGGCTACACCTTC.

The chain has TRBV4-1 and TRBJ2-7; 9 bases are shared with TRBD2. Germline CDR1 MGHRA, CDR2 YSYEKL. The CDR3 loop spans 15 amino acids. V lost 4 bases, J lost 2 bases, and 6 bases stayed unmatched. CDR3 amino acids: CASSPGAGGTYEQYF. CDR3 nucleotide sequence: TGCGCCAGCAGCCCTGGAGCGGGAGGTACCTACGAGCAGTACTTC.

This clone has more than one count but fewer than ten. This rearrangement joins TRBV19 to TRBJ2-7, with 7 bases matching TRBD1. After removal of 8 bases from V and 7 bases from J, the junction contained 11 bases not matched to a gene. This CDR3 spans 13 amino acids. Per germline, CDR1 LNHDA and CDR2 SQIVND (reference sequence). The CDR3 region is CASSRGYSAEQYF. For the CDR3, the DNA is TGTGCCAGTTCCAGGGGGTACTCAGCAGAGCAGTACTTC. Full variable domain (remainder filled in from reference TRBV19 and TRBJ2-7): DGGITQSPKYLFRKEGQNVTLSCEQNLNHDAMYWYRQDPGQGLRLIYYSQIVNDFQKGDIAEGYSVSREKKESFPLTVTSAQKNPTAFYLCASSRGYSAEQYFGPGTRLTVT.

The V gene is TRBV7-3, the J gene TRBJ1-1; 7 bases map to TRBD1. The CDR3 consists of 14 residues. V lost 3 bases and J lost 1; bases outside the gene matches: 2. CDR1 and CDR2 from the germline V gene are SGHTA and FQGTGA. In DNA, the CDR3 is TGTGCCAGCAGCTTTCGGGACAGGAACACTGAAGCTTTCTTT. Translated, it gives CASSFRDRNTEAFF.

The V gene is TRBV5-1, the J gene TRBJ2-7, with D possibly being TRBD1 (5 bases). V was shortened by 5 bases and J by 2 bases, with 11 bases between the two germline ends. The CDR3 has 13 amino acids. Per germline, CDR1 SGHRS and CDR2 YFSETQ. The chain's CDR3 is CASRTDGPYEQYF. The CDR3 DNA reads TGCGCCAGCAGGACAGACGGGCCCTACGAGCAGTACTTC.

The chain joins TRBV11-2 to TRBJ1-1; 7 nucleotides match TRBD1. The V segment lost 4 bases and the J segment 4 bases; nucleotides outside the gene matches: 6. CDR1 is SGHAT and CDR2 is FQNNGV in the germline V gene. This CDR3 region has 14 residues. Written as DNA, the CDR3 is TGTGCCAGCAGCTCTGAGGGGGCGCCCACTGAAGCTTTCTTT. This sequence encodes CASSSEGAPTEAFF. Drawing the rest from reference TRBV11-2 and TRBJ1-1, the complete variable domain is EAGVAQSPRYKIIEKRQSVAFWCNPISGHATLYWYQQILGQGPKLLIQFQNNGVVDDSQLPKDRFSAERLKGVDSTLKIQPAKLEDSAVYLCASSSEGAPTEAFFGQGTRLTVV.

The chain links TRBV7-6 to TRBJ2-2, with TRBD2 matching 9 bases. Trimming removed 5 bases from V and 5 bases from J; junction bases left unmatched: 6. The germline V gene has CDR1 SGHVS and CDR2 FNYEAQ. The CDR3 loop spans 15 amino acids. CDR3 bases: TGTGCCAGCAGCCAACAAGCGGGAGGTACCGGGGAGCTGTTTTTT. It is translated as CASSQQAGGTGELFF.

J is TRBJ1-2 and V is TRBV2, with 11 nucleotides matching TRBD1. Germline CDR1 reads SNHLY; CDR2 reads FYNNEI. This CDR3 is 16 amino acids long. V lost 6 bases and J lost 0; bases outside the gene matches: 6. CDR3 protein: CASSRDRGTTNYGYTF. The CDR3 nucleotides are TGTGCCAGCAGCCGGGACAGGGGGACCACTAACTATGGCTACACCTTC.

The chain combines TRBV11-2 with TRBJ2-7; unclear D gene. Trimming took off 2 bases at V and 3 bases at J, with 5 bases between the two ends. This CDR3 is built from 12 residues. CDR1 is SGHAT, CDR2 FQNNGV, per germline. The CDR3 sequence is CASSLIHYEQYF. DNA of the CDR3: TGTGCCAGCAGCTTAATTCACTACGAGCAGTACTTC.

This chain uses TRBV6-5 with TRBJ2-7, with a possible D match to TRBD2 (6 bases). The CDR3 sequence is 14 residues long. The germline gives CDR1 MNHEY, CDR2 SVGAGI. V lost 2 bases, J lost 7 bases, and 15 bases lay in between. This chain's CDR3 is CASSYLTGTREQYF. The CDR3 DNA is TGTGCCAGCAGTTACCTTACCGGGACTCGGGAGCAGTACTTC.

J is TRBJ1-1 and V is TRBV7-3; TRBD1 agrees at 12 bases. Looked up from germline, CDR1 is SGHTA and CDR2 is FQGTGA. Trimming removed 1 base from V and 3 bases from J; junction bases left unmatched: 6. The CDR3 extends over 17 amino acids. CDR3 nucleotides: TGTGCCAGCAGCTTAAGGGGACAGGGGGCTATCGACACTGAAGCTTTCTTT. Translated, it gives CASSLRGQGAIDTEAFF.

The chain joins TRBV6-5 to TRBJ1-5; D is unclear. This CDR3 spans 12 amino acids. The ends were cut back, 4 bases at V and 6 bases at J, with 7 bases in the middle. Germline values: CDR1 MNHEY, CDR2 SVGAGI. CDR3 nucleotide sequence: TGTGCCAGCAGTTCTCCCAGTCAGCCCCAGCATTTT. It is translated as CASSSPSQPQHF.

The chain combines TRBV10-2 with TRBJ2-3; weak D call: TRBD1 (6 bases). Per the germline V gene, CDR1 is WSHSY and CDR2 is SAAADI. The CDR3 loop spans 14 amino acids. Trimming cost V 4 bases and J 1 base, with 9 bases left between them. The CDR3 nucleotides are TGCGCCAGCAGTGTAGAGGGGGGCACAGATACGCAGTATTTT. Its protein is CASSVEGGTDTQYF.

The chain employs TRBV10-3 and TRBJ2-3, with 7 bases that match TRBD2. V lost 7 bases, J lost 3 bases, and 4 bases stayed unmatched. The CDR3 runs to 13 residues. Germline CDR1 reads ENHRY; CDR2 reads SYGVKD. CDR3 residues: CAINGGSTDTQYF. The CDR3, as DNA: TGTGCCATCAACGGGGGGAGTACAGATACGCAGTATTTT.

CDR3 amino acids: CASSQLENTEAFF. The DNA for the CDR3 is TGTGCCAGCAGCCAACTAGAAAACACTGAAGCTTTCTTT. This rearrangement joins TRBV6-4 to TRBJ1-1; D uncertain. This CDR3 is built from 13 residues. Trimming removed 6 bases from V and 2 bases from J, with 10 bases in between. Germline assignment: CDR1 MRHNA and CDR2 SNTAGT.

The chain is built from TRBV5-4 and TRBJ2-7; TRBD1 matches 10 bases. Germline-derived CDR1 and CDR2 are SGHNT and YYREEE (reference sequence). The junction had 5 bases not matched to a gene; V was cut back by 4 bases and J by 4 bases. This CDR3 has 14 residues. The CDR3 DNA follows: TGTGCCAGCAGCCCGTGGACAGGGGGGTACGAGCAGTACTTC. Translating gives CASSPWTGGYEQYF.

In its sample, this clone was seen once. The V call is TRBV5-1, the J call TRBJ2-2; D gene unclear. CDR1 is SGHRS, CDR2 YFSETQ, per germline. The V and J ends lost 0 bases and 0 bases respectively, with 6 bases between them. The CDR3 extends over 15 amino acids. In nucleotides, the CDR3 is TGCGCCAGCAGCTTGGCGCGGACGAACACCGGGGAGCTGTTTTTT. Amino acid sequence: CASSLARTNTGELFF.

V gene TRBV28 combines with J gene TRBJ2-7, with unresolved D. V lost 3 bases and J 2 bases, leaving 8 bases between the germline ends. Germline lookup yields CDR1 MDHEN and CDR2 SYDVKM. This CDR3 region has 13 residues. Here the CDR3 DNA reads TGTGCCAGCAGTTTCTGGCAACCCTACGAGCAGTACTTC. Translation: CASSFWQPYEQYF.

The CDR3 coding sequence is TGTGCCAGCAGCTTGGATTACAGGGGTCCCACTGAAGCTTTCTTT. Translation: CASSLDYRGPTEAFF. The chain carries TRBV11-2 and TRBJ1-1; TRBD1 agrees at 7 bases. The CDR3 sequence is 15 residues long. The germline CDR1 and CDR2 sequences are SGHAT and FQNNGV. V shed 3 bases and J 4 bases; nucleotides not matched to a gene: 8.

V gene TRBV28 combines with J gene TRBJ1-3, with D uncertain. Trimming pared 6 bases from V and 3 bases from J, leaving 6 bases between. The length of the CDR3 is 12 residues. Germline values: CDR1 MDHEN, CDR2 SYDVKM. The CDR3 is CASSRFGNTIYF. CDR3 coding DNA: TGTGCCAGCAGCCGTTTTGGAAACACCATATATTTT.

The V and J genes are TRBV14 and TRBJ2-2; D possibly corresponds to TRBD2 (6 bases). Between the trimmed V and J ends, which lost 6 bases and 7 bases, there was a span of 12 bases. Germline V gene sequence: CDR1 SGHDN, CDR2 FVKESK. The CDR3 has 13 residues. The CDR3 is CASRQRGGGELFF. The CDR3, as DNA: TGTGCCAGCAGACAAAGGGGAGGCGGGGAGCTGTTTTTT.

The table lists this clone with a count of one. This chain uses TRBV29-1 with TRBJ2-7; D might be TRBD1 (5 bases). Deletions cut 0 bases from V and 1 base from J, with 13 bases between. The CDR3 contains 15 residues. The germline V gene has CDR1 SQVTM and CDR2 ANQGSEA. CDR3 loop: CSVEDEKDTSYEQYF. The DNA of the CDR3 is TGCAGCGTTGAAGATGAGAAGGACACATCCTACGAGCAGTACTTC.

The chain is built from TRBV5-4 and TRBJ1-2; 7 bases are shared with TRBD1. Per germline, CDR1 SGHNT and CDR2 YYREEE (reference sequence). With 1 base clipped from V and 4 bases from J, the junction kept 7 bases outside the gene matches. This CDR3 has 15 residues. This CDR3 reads CASSLSTGEAYGYTF. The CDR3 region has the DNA TGTGCCAGCAGCTTGAGTACAGGGGAGGCCTATGGCTACACCTTC.

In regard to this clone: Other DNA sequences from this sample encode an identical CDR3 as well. CDR3 in amino acids: CSARISYEQYF. In DNA, the CDR3 is TGCAGTGCTAGAATCAGCTACGAGCAGTACTTC. The chain recombines TRBV20-1 with TRBJ2-7; D remains unclear. Germline lookup yields CDR1 DFQATT and CDR2 SNEGSKA (reference sequence). V was shortened by 2 bases and J by 3 bases, with 5 bases between the two germline ends. The CDR3 loop spans 11 amino acids.

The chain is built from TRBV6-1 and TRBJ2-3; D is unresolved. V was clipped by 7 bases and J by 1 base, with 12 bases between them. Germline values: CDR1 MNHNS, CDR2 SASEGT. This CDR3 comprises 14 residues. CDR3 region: CASTFRFGTDTQYF. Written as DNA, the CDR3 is TGTGCCAGCACTTTCAGGTTTGGCACAGATACGCAGTATTTT.

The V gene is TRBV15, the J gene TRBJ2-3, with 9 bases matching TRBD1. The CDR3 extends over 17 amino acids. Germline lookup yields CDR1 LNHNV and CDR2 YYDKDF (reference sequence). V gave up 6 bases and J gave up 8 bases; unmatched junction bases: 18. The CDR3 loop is CATSERMDRGLLSTQYF. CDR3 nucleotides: TGTGCCACCAGTGAACGGATGGACAGGGGACTACTAAGTACGCAGTATTTT.

The CDR3, as DNA: TGTGCCAGCAGTGGGGGACAGCAGTATTTT. Translating gives CASSGGQQYF. This chain links TRBV2 with TRBJ2-3, with D perhaps TRBD1 (6 bases). The CDR3 covers 10 residues. The germline V gene encodes CDR1 SNHLY and CDR2 FYNNEI. Trimming took 4 bases from V and 11 from J, leaving 7 bases between them.

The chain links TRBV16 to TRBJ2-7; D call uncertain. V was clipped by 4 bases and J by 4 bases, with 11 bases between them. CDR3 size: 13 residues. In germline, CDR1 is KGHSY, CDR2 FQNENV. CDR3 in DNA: TGTGCCAGCAGCCCCAATCCGAGTTACGAGCAGTACTTC. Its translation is CASSPNPSYEQYF.

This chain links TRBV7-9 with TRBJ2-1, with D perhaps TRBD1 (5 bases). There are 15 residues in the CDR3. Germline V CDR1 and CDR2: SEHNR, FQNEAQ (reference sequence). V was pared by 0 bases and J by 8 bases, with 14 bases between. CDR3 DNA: TGTGCCAGCAGCTTAGCGGGGCCTTTAAGCGATGAGCAGTTCTTC. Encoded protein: CASSLAGPLSDEQFF.